A selection of T cell receptor beta chains follows, all from one sample in a study of OX40 agonist ivuxolimab in advanced cancers. Repertoires were generated with immunoSEQ multiplex PCR, while TCRdb's copy carries only in-frame clones and drops some. Counted here are about 90,000 clones, roughly 87% occurring once; the ten biggest clones make up over 1.2%. Sequencing was performed on CD4+ or CD8+ T cells sorted from blood, taken in a trial of the OX40 agonist ivuxolimab. These TCRs come from an adult with an advanced solid tumor such as melanoma, head and neck, liver or kidney cancer. Each CDR3 is given with its conserved first and last residue. Fields, in order: clone size, J gene, D gene, V gene, CDR3 DNA, CDR3 protein. D genes are given only for firm matches. Clone sizes are given selectively: once, few, many, or a class where the clone is expanded.

.	TRBJ1-4	.	TRBV15	TGTGCCACCAGCAGAGTGAGGGGAGCTAATGAAAAACTGTTTTTT	CATSRVRGANEKLFF
.	TRBJ2-3	TRBD2	TRBV5-4	TGTGCCAGCAGTCCTCTAGCGGGGGGGCACGGTACGCAGTATTTT	CASSPLAGGHGTQYF
.	TRBJ2-1	.	TRBV11-3	TGTGCCAGCAGCTCAGACAATGAGCAGTTCTTC	CASSSDNEQFF
.	TRBJ1-5	.	TRBV28	TGTGCCAGCAGTTCTCCTTCTACGGGCAATCAGCCCCAGCATTTT	CASSSPSTGNQPQHF
.	TRBJ2-1	.	TRBV12-5	TGTGCTAGTGCCCCGCCTTTCCACAATGAGCAGTTCTTC	CASAPPFHNEQFF
.	TRBJ2-3	TRBD1	TRBV10-3	TGTGCCATCAGTGGACAGGGACCTACAGATACGCAGTATTTT	CAISGQGPTDTQYF
few	TRBJ1-5	.	TRBV4-1	TGCGCCAGCAGCCAACTGTCTGGGCCCGGTCAGCCCCAGCATTTT	CASSQLSGPGQPQHF
few	TRBJ1-5	.	TRBV19	TGTGCCAGTAGTCGCACACTCAATCAGCCCCAGCATTTT	CASSRTLNQPQHF
once	TRBJ1-3	.	TRBV5-4	TGTGCCAGCAGCTTATTCCCTAATGTTCCTGGAAACACCATATATTTT	CASSLFPNVPGNTIYF
.	TRBJ2-6	.	TRBV5-8	TGTGCCAGCAGCTTAGATAGCTCTGGGGCCAACGTCCTGACTTTC	CASSLDSSGANVLTF
.	TRBJ2-7	.	TRBV7-8	TGTGCCAGCAGCTTCATCAATAAGGGGGCCTACGAGCAGTACTTC	CASSFINKGAYEQYF
.	TRBJ2-1	TRBD2	TRBV19	TGTGCCAGTAGTATAAAGAGCGGGAGGGCACTCTATGAGCAGTTCTTC	CASSIKSGRALYEQFF
.	TRBJ1-2	.	TRBV30	TGTGCCTGGCGTTCTACCCAGACAAATATCTATGGCTACACCTTC	CAWRSTQTNIYGYTF
.	TRBJ2-5	.	TRBV28	TGTGCCAGCACTGATTTGGTGGGGTTTGGCCAAGAGACCCAGTACTTC	CASTDLVGFGQETQYF
.	TRBJ1-4	.	TRBV6-6	TGTGCCAGCAGTAGCGGACAGACCTCAACTAATGAAAAACTGTTTTTT	CASSSGQTSTNEKLFF
.	TRBJ1-4	.	TRBV5-5	TGTGCCAGCAGCCCGCCAGAGGTCGAAAAACTGTTTTTT	CASSPPEVEKLFF
.	TRBJ2-5	TRBD1	TRBV6-5	TGTGCCAGCAGGCGACAGGGGTTAGAGACCCAGTACTTC	CASRRQGLETQYF
.	TRBJ1-2	.	TRBV14	TGTGCCAGCAGCAAAGGTGGGGGATATGGCTACACCTTC	CASSKGGGYGYTF
.	TRBJ2-3	TRBD2	TRBV4-2	TGTGCCAGCAGCCAAGCCGGTCGGCTAGCGGGGGGGCCGAGCACAGATACGCAGTATTTT	CASSQAGRLAGGPSTDTQYF
.	TRBJ2-5	.	TRBV18	TGTGCCAGCTCACCGAGGGCCGGAGAGACCCAGTACTTC	CASSPRAGETQYF
few	TRBJ1-5	.	TRBV18	TGTGCCAGCTCAGAGACGGATACCAATCAGCCCCAGCATTTT	CASSETDTNQPQHF
.	TRBJ1-1	.	TRBV5-1	TGCGCCAGCAGCTTGGCACAGACGAACACTGAAGCTTTCTTT	CASSLAQTNTEAFF
.	TRBJ1-1	.	TRBV27	TGTGCCAGCAGTAATGGAGGCAGGGGAGGGCAATGGGCGACTTTCATGAACACTGAAGCTTTCTTT	CASSNGGRGGQWATFMNTEAFF
.	TRBJ2-5	.	TRBV10-2	TGCGCCAGCAGTAGACTAGAAAAAGAGACCCAGTACTTC	CASSRLEKETQYF
.	TRBJ2-5	.	TRBV2	TGTGCCAGCAAGGCTGACAGGAACAAAGAGACCCAGTACTTC	CASKADRNKETQYF
.	TRBJ1-1	.	TRBV6-1	TGTGCCAGCAGTGCGGGGGGAAGTACTGAAGCTTTCTTT	CASSAGGSTEAFF
few	TRBJ2-3	.	TRBV11-3	TGTGCCAGCAGCTTTGGACTGGGAGATACGCAGTATTTT	CASSFGLGDTQYF
.	TRBJ1-6	.	TRBV5-8	TGTGCCAGCGTTACGCAGGGGCTATATTCACCCCTCCACTTT	CASVTQGLYSPLHF
.	TRBJ2-1	.	TRBV7-6	TGTGCCAGCAGCTTTGAGCGGGACAGCTATGAGCAGTTCTTC	CASSFERDSYEQFF
.	TRBJ1-2	.	TRBV9	TGTGCCAGCAGCGGGCTCCGGGACAAATTGGGGGGCACCTATGGCTACACCTTC	CASSGLRDKLGGTYGYTF
.	TRBJ1-5	TRBD1	TRBV27	TGTGCCAGCATGAAGGGGGCTCAGCCCCAGCATTTT	CASMKGAQPQHF